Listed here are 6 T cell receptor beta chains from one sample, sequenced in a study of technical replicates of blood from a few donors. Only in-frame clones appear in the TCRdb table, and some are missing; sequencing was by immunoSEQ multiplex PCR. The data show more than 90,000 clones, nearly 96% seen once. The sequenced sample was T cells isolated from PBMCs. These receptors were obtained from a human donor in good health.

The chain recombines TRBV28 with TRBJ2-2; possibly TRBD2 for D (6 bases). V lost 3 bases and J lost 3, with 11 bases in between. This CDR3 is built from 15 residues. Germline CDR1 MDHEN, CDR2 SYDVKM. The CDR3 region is CASSFGDSDTGELFF. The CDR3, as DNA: TGTGCCAGCAGTTTTGGGGACTCGGACACCGGGGAGCTGTTTTTT. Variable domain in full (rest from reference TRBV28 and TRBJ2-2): DVKVTQSSRYLVKRTGEKVFLECVQDMDHENMFWYRQDPGLGLRLIYFSYDVKMKEKGDIPEGYSVSREKKERFSLILESASTNQTSMYLCASSFGDSDTGELFFGEGSRLTVL.

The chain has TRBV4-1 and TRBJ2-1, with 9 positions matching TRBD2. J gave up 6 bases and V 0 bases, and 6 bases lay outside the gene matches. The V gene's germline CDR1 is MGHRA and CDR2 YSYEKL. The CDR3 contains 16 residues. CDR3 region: CASSQERLAGINEQFF. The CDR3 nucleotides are TGCGCCAGCAGCCAAGAACGCCTAGCGGGAATCAATGAGCAGTTCTTC.

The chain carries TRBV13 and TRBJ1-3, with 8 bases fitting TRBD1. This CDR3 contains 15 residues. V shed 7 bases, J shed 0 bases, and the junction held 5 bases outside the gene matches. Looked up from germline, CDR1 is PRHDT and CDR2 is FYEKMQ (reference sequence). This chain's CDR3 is CASTYDRGSGNTIYF. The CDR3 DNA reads TGTGCCAGCACATATGACAGGGGCTCTGGAAACACCATATATTTT.

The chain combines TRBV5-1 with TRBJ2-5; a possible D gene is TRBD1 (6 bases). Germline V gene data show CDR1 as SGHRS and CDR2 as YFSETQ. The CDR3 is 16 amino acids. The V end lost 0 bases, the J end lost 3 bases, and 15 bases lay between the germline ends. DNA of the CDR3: TGCGCCAGCAGCTTGGCCTATGGACCAGGGGAAGAGACCCAGTACTTC. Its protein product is CASSLAYGPGEETQYF.

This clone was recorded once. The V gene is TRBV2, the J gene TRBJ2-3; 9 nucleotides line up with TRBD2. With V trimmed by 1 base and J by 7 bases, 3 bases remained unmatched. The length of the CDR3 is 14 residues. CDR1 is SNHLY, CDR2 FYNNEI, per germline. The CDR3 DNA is TGTGCCAGCAGTGAAGGTCTAGCGGGGAATACGCAGTATTTT. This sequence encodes CASSEGLAGNTQYF.

CDR3: CASSLELAGAGSYNEQFF. CDR3 DNA: TGTGCCAGCAGCTTGGAACTAGCGGGGGCCGGGTCCTACAATGAGCAGTTCTTC. The chain is built from TRBV5-6 and TRBJ2-1, with 11 bases lining up with TRBD2. The V and J ends lost 0 bases and 1 base, in that order; junction bases with no gene match: 6. The CDR3 length is 18 residues. The germline V gene has CDR1 SGHDT and CDR2 YYEEEE. Using reference TRBV5-6 and TRBJ2-1 for the parts outside the CDR3, the full variable domain is DAGVTQSPTHLIKTRGQQVTLRCSPKSGHDTVSWYQQALGQGPQFIFQYYEEEERQRGNFPDRFSGHQFPNYSSELNVNALLLGDSALYLCASSLELAGAGSYNEQFFGPGTRLTVL.